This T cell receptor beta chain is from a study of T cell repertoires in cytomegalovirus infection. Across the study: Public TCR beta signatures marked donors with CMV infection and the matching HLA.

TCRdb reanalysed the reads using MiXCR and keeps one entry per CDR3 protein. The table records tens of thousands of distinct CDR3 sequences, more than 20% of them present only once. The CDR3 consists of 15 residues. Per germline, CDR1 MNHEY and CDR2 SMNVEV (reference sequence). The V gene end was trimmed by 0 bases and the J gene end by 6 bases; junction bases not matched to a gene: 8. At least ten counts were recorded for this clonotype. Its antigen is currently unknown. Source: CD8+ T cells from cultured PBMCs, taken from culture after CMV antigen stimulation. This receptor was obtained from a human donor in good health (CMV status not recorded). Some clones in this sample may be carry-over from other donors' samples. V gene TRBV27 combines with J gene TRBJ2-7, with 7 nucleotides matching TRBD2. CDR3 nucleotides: TGTGCCAGCAGTTTATCGCAGGGTGGGGGGGGCGAGCAGTACTTC. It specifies CASSLSQGGGGEQYF.